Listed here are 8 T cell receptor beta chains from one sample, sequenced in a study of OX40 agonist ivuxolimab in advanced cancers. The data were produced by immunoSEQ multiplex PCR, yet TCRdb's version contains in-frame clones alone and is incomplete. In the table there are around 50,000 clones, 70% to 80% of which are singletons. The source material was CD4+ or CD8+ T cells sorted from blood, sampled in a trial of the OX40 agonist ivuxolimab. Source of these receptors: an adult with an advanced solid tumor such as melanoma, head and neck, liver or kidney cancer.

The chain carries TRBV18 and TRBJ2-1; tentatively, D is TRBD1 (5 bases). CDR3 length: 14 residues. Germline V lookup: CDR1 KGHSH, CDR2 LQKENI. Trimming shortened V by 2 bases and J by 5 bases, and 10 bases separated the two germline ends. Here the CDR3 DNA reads TGTGCCAGCTCACCAGGATCACAGGACAATGAGCAGTTCTTC. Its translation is CASSPGSQDNEQFF.

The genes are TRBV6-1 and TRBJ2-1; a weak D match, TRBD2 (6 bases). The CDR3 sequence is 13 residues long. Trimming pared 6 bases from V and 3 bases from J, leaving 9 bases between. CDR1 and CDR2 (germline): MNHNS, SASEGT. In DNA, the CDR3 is TGTGCCAGCAGCCGGGACTTCTACAATGAGCAGTTCTTC. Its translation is CASSRDFYNEQFF.

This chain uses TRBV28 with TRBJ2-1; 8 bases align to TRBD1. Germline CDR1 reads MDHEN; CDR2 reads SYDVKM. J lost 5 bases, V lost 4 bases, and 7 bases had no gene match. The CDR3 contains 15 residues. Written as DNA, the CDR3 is TGTGCCAGCAGTTCGACAGGGGTTGTCCACAATGAGCAGTTCTTC. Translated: CASSSTGVVHNEQFF.

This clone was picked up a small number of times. Written as DNA, the CDR3 is TGTGCCAGCAGTCCCTCCGACAGGAACGAAGCTTTCTTT. It codes for CASSPSDRNEAFF. This chain connects TRBV28 to TRBJ1-1; tentative D call: TRBD1 (6 bases). From germline, CDR1 is MDHEN and CDR2 SYDVKM. This CDR3 comprises 13 residues. Trimming took off 5 bases at V and 8 bases at J, with 15 bases between the two ends.

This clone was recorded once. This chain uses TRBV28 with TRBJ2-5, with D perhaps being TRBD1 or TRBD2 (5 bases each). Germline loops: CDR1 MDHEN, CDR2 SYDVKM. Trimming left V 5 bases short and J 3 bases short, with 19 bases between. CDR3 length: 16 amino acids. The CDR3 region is CASSVTGTFVEETQYF. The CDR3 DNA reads TGTGCCAGCAGTGTCACCGGGACCTTTGTTGAAGAGACCCAGTACTTC. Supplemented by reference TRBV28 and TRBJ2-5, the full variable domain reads DVKVTQSSRYLVKRTGEKVFLECVQDMDHENMFWYRQDPGLGLRLIYFSYDVKMKEKGDIPEGYSVSREKKERFSLILESASTNQTSMYLCASSVTGTFVEETQYFGPGTRLLVL.

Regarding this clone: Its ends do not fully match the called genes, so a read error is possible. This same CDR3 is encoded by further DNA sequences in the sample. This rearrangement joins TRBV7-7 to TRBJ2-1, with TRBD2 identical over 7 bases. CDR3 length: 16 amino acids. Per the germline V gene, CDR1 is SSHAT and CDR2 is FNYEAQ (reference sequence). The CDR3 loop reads CASSQGGGGPGNEQFF. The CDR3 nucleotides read TGTGCTAGCAGCCAAGGTGGGGGAGGGCCGGGCAATGAGCAGTTCTTC.

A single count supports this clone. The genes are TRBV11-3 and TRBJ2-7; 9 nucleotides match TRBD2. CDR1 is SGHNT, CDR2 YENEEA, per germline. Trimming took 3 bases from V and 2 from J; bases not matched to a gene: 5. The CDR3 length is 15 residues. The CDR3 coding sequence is TGTGCCAGCAGCTTGGGCGGGAGGGCTGCCTACGAGCAGTACTTC. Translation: CASSLGGRAAYEQYF. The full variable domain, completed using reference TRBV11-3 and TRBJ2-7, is EAGVVQSPRYKIIEKKQPVAFWCNPISGHNTLYWYLQNLGQGPELLIRYENEEAVDDSQLPKDRFSAERLKGVDSTLKIQPAELGDSAVYLCASSLGGRAAYEQYFGPGTRLTVT.

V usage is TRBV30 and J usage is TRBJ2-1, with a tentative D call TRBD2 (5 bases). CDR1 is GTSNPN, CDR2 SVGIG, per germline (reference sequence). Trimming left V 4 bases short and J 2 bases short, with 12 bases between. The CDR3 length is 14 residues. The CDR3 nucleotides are TGTGCCTGGAACGATCGGGGAGCCTACAATGAGCAGTTCTTC. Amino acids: CAWNDRGAYNEQFF.